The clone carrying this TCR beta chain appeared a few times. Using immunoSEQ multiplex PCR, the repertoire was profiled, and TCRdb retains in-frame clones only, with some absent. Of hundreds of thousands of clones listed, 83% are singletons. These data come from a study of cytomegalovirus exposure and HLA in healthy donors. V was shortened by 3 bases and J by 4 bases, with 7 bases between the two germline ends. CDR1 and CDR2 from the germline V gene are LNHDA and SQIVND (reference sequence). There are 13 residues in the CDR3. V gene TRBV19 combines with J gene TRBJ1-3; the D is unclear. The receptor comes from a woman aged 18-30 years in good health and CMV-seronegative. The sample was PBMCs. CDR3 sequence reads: CASSISRGNTIYF. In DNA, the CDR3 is TGTGCCAGTAGTATCTCCAGGGGAAACACCATATATTTT.